This T cell receptor (beta chain) is from a study of cytomegalovirus exposure and HLA in healthy donors. Overall study context: Most donors, roughly 82% of a few hundred genotyped, fell in the Caucasian-associated ancestry cluster.

This PCR relied on a set of 60 Vbeta primers and 13 Jbeta primers. Only in-frame clones appear in the TCRdb table, and some are missing; sequencing was by immunoSEQ multiplex PCR. The sample yields approximately 70,000 clones, roughly two thirds seen once. Study findings and constraints: Among immune exposure information, only CMV serostatus was available. TCR beta sequences reportedly predicted most subjects' HLA-A and HLA-B alleles accurately.

As for this clone: The antigen is not known.

The clonotype was recovered from a man aged 40-49 years in good health and CMV-seropositive. Sequenced input: PBMCs.

The CDR3 is CASSPGGLYEQYF. For the CDR3, the DNA is TGTGCCAGCAGCCCCGGGGGGTTATACGAGCAGTACTTC. V and J are TRBV9 and TRBJ2-7, with 7 bases matching TRBD2. Germline V gives CDR1 SGDLS, CDR2 YYNGEE. V lost 4 bases, J lost 4 bases, and 5 bases stayed unmatched. The CDR3 has 13 amino acids.